The 13 T cell receptor beta chains below were found in one sample sequenced in a study of shared clonotypes between healthy human individuals (TCRdb year 2020). Receptor libraries were prepared by the immunoSEQ multiplex PCR assay. Drawn from immuneACCESS, this table holds only the in-frame rearrangements with V and J called that TCRdb kept. Clones are partly lost; checked studies trace under half to an unresolved V gene and leave the rest unexplained. The sample table holds roughly 510,000 clones, of which about 75% were seen once. Around 12% of the sample goes to the ten largest clones. The sample taken for sequencing was PBMCs. These receptors came from a woman aged 40 to 50 in good health. Some clones in this sample may be carry-over from other donors' samples.

To note about this clone: Other DNA sequences within the sample encode an identical CDR3. This chain joins TRBV11-2 and TRBJ2-3; tentative D call: TRBD1 (6 bases). V gave up 3 bases and J gave up 3 bases, with 10 bases separating them. CDR1 is SGHAT and CDR2 is FQNNGV in the germline V gene. The CDR3 runs to 14 residues. CDR3 sequence: CASSLGQPTDTQYF. CDR3 bases: TGTGCCAGCAGCTTGGGACAACCGACAGATACGCAGTATTTT. The full variable domain, in which reference TRBV11-2 and TRBJ2-3 provide the parts outside the CDR3, is EAGVAQSPRYKIIEKRQSVAFWCNPISGHATLYWYQQILGQGPKLLIQFQNNGVVDDSQLPKDRFSAERLKGVDSTLKIQPAKLEDSAVYLCASSLGQPTDTQYFGPGTRLTVL.

The genes are TRBV14 and TRBJ2-7; no clear D gene. Germline assignment: CDR1 SGHDN and CDR2 FVKESK. Trimming took 3 bases from V and 6 from J, leaving 12 bases between them. This CDR3 has 13 amino acids. The CDR3 DNA sequence: TGTGCCAGCAGCCAGTCCCAGTTAGGCGAGCAGTACTTC. Its translation: CASSQSQLGEQYF.

The V call is TRBV2, the J call TRBJ2-3; D uncertain. CDR3 length: 14 residues. The germline V gene has CDR1 SNHLY and CDR2 FYNNEI. Between the trimmed V and J ends, which lost 4 bases and 0 bases, there was a span of 8 bases. The CDR3 spells CASSGPASTDTQYF. The CDR3, as DNA: TGTGCCAGCAGTGGGCCGGCTAGCACAGATACGCAGTATTTT.

This clone has a single count. The genes are TRBV5-4 and TRBJ1-1; TRBD1 might be the D (5 bases). CDR3 length: 13 residues. Trimming cost V 5 bases and J 2 bases, with 10 bases left between them. Per the germline V gene, CDR1 is SGHNT and CDR2 is YYREEE (reference sequence). The CDR3 sequence: CASSFDSNTEAFF. CDR3 DNA sequence: TGTGCCAGCAGTTTCGACAGTAACACTGAAGCTTTCTTT.

This chain uses TRBV6-5 with TRBJ2-7; 9 bases are shared with TRBD1. There are 15 residues in the CDR3. Germline V lookup: CDR1 MNHEY, CDR2 SVGAGI. Trimming at V came to 10 bases and at J to 2 bases, leaving 12 bases not matched to a gene. This CDR3 reads CAKPTRDRVTYEQYF. CDR3 bases: TGTGCCAAACCCACCCGGGACAGGGTTACCTACGAGCAGTACTTC.

The chain couples TRBV30 to TRBJ1-1; D is ambiguous. V was trimmed by 0 bases and J by 5 bases, leaving 13 bases between them. The length of the CDR3 is 14 residues. Germline CDR1 reads GTSNPN; CDR2 reads SVGIG (reference sequence). The CDR3, as DNA: TGTGCCTGGAGTGTACCTGGTATGAGTACTGAAGCTTTCTTT. This codes for CAWSVPGMSTEAFF. The whole variable domain, filled in from reference TRBV30 and TRBJ1-1, reads SQTIHQWPATLVQPVGSPLSLECTVEGTSNPNLYWYRQAAGRGLQLLFYSVGIGQISSEVPQNLSASRPQDRQFILSSKKLLLSDSGFYLCAWSVPGMSTEAFFGQGTRLTVV.

The rearrangement joins TRBV5-5 to TRBJ1-4, with D maybe TRBD1 (5 bases). The germline CDR1 and CDR2 sequences are SGHKS and YYEKEE (reference sequence). The V gene lost 2 bases and the J gene lost 6 bases, with 14 bases spanning the gap. The CDR3 runs 15 residues. The CDR3 sequence: CASSFLGGSDEKLFF. The CDR3, as DNA: TGTGCCAGCAGCTTCCTGGGGGGTAGTGATGAAAAACTGTTTTTT.

This clone was seen just once. CDR3 nucleotides: TGTGCCAGCTCATTCAGGACTAGCGGGAGCTCCTACAATGAGCAGTTCTTC. Translating gives CASSFRTSGSSYNEQFF. The chain has TRBV18 and TRBJ2-1, with 13 positions matching TRBD2. The CDR3 loop spans 17 amino acids. Germline CDR1 KGHSH, CDR2 LQKENI. The J segment lost 0 bases and the V segment lost 5 bases, leaving 4 bases of the junction unmatched.

The chain uses TRBV27 and TRBJ2-1; 10 bases agree with TRBD2. V dropped 1 base and J dropped 10; count of bases not matched to a gene: 7. The length of the CDR3 is 15 residues. Germline loops: CDR1 MNHEY, CDR2 SMNVEV (reference sequence). The CDR3: CASSLFLAGVGEQFF. CDR3 nucleotide sequence: TGTGCCAGCAGTTTATTCCTAGCGGGAGTGGGAGAGCAGTTCTTC.

The chain is built from TRBV6-5 and TRBJ1-6; D is perhaps TRBD1 (5 bases). The CDR3 totals 15 residues. CDR1 is MNHEY and CDR2 is SVGAGI in the germline V gene. V was trimmed by 3 bases and J by 4 bases, leaving 10 bases between them. The CDR3 DNA reads TGTGCCAGCAGTTATGGACACTTTTATAATTCACCCCTCCACTTT. Translation gives CASSYGHFYNSPLHF.

The rearrangement links TRBV18 to TRBJ1-1; TRBD1 is a possible D gene (6 bases). V was trimmed by 4 bases and J by 7 bases, leaving 13 bases between them. Germline assignment: CDR1 KGHSH and CDR2 LQKENI. The CDR3 is 13 residues long. The CDR3 is CASSRTAGSEAFF. The CDR3 nucleotides are TGTGCCAGCTCACGGACAGCGGGTAGTGAAGCTTTCTTT.

This chain joins TRBV18 and TRBJ1-1; D perhaps matches TRBD1 (5 bases). There are 14 residues in the CDR3. With 3 bases removed from V and 11 bases from J, the gap between germline ends came to 19 bases. Germline V gene lookup returns CDR1 KGHSH and CDR2 LQKENI. The CDR3 reads CASSPQKTDNLAFF. The CDR3 bases are TGTGCCAGCTCACCCCAAAAGACAGATAACCTGGCTTTCTTT.

This clone was seen ten or more times. The identical CDR3 is also encoded by other nucleotide sequences in the sample. The V and J genes are TRBV30 and TRBJ2-7; a weak D match, TRBD2 (5 bases). Between the trimmed V and J ends, which lost 5 bases and 6 bases, there was a span of 17 bases. The CDR3 sequence is 13 residues long. Germline V gives CDR1 GTSNPN, CDR2 SVGIG (reference sequence). The CDR3 loop is CAWEGPFKGEQYF. CDR3 sequence (DNA): TGTGCCTGGGAGGGTCCCTTTAAGGGCGAGCAGTACTTC.